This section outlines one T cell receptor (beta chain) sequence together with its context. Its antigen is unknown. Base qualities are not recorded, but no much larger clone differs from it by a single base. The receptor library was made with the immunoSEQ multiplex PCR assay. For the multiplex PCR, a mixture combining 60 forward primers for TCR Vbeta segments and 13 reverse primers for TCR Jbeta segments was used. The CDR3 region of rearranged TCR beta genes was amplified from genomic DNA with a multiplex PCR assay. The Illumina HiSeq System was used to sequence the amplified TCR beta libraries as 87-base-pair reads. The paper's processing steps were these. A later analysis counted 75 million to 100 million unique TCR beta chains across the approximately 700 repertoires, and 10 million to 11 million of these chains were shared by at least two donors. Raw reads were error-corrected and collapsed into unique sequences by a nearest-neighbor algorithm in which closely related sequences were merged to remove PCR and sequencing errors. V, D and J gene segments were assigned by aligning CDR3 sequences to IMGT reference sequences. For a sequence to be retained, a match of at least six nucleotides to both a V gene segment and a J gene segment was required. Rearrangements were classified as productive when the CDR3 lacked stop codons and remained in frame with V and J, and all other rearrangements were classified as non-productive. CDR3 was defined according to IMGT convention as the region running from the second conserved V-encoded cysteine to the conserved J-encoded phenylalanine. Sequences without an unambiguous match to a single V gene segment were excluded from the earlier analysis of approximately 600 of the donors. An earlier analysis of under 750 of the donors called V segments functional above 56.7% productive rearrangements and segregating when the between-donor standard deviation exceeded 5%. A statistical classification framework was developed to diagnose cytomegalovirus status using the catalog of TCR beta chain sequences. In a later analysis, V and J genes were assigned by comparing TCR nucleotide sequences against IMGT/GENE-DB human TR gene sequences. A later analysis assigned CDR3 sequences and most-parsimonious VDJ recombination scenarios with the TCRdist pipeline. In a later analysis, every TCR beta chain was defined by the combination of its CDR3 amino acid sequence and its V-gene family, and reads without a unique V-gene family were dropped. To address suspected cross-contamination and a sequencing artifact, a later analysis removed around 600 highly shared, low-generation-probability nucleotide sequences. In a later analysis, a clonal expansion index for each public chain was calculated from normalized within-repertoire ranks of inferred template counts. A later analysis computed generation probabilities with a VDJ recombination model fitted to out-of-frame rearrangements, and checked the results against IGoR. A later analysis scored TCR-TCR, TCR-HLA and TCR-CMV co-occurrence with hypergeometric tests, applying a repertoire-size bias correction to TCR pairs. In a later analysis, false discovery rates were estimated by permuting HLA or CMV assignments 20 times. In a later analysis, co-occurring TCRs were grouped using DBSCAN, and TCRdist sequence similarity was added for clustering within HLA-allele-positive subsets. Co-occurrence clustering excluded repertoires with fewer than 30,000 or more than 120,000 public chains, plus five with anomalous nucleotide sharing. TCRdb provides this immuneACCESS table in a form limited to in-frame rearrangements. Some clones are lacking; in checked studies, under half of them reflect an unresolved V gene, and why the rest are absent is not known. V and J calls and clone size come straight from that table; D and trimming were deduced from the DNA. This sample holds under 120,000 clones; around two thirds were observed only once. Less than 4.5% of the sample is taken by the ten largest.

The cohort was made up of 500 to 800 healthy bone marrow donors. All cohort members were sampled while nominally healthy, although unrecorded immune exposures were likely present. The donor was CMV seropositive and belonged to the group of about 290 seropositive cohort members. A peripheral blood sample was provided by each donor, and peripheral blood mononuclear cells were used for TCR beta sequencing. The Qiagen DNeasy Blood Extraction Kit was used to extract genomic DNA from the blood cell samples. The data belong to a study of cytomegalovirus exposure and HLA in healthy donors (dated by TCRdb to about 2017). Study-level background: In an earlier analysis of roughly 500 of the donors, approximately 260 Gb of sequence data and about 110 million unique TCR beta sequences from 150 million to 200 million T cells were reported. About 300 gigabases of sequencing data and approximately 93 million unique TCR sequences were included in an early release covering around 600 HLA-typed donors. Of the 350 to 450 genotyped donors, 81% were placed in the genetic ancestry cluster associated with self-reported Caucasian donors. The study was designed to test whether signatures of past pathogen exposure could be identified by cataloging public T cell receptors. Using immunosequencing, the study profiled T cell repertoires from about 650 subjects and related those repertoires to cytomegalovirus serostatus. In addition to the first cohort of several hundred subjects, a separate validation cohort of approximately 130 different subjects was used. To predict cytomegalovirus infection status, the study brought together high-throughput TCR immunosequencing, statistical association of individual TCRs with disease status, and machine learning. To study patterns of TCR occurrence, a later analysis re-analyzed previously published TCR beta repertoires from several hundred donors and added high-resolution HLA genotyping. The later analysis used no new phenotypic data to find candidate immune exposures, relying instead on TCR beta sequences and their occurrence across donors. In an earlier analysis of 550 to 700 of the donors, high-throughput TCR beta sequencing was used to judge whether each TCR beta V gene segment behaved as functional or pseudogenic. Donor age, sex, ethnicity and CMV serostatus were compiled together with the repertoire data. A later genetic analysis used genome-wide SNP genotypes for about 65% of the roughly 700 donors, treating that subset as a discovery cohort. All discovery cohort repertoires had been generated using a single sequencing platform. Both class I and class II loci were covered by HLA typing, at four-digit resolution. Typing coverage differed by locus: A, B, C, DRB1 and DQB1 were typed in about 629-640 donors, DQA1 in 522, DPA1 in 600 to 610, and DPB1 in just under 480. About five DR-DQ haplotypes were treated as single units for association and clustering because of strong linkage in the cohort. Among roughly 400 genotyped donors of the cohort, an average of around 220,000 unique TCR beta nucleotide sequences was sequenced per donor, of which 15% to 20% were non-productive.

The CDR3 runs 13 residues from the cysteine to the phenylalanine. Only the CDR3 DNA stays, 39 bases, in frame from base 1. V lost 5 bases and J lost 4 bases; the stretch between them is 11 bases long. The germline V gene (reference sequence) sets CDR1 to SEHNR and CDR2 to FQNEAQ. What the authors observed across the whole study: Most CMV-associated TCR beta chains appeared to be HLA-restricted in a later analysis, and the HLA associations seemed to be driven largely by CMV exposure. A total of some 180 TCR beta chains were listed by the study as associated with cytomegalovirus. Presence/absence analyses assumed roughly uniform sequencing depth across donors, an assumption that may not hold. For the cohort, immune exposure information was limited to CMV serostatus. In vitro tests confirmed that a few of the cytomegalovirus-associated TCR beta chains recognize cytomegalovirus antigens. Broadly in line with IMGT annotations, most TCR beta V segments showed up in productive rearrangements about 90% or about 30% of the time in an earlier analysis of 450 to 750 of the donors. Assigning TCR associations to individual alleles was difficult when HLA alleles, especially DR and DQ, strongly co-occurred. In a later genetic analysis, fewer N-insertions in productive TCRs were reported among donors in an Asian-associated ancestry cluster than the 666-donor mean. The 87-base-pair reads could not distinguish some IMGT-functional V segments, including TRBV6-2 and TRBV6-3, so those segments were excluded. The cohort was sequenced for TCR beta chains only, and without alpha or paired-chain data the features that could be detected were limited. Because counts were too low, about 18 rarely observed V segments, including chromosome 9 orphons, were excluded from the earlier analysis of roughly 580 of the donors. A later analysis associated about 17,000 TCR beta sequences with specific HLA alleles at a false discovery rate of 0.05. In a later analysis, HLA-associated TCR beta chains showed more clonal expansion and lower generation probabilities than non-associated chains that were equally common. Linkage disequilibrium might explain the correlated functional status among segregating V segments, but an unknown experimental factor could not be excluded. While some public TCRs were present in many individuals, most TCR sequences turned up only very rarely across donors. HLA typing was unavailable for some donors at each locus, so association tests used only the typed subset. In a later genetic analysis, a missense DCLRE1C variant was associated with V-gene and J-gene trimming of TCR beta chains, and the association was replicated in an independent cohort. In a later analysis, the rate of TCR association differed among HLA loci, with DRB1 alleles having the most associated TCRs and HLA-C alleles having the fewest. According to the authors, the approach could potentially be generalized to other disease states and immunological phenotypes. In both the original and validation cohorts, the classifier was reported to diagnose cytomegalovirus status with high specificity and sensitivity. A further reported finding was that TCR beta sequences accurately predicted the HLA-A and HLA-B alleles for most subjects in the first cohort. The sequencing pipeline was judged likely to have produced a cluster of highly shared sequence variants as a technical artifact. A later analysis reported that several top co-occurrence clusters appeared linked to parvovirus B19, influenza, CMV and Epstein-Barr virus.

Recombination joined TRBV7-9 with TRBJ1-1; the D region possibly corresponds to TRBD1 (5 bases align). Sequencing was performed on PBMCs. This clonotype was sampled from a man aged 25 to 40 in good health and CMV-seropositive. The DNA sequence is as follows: TGTGCCAGCAGCCGGGCGGGGGGCACTGAAGCTTTCTTT. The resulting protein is CASSRAGGTEAFF.